Detailed here is one T cell receptor (beta chain). What it binds is not known. With the 5' RACE reads reprocessed, TCRdb shows one record per CDR3 protein and no DNA. The sample totals over 250,000 distinct CDR3 sequences. This sample is drawn from a study of T cells expressing NK-cell markers. As for the study in general: Source material for TCR beta repertoires consisted of sorted CD3+CD56+NKG2C+, CD3+CD56+NKG2C- and CD3+CD56-NKG2C+ T cells.

Germline V gives CDR1 DFQATT, CDR2 SNEGSKA (reference sequence). The CDR3 is 12 residues long. Findings and caveats of the study: Several donors likewise had their CD3+CD56-NKG2C+ fraction led by these clonotypes. It remained uncertain whether the expanded NKG2C+ T cell clones were specific for HCMV antigens. The dominant NKG2C+ clonotypes represented about 1.0-7.5% of CD8+ T cells in 6 or 7 donors.

The sample was blood T cells: a sorted CD56 or NKG2C T cell subset, CD4+ or CD8+ T cells, or bulk PBMC T cells (not recorded which). This rearrangement joins TRBV20-1 to TRBJ2-1; TCRdb's assignment of TRBD2 cannot be checked, as there is no DNA. The clonotype originates from a woman between 18 and 70 years old in good health. CDR3 amino acids: CSAPSSGYEQFF.